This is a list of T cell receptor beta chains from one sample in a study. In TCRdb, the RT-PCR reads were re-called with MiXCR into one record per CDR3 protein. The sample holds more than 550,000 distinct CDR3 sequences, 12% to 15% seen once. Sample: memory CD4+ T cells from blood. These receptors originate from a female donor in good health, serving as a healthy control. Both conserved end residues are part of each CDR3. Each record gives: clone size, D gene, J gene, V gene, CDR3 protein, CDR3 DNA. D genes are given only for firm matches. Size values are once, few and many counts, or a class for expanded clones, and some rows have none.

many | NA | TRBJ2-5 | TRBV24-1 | CATGGSDLRETQYF | TGTGCCACCGGCGGCAGTGACCTGAGAGAGACCCAGTACTTC
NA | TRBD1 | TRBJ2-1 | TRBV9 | CASNRQGASDEQFF | TGTGCCAGCAACAGACAGGGGGCTTCCGATGAGCAGTTCTTC
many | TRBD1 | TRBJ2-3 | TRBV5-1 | CASSPGTALDTQYF | TGCGCCAGCAGCCCCGGGACAGCTTTAGATACGCAGTATTTT
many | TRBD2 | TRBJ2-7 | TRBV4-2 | CASSLRLAGGHEQYF | TGTGCCAGCAGCCTACGACTAGCGGGAGGCCACGAGCAGTACTTC
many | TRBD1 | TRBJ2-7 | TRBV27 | CASSLTGQGGRDEQYF | TGTGCCAGCAGTTTAACGGGACAGGGGGGACGGGACGAGCAGTACTTC
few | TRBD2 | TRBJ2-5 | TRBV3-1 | CASSQRLGLAGGRRQETQYF | TGTGCCAGCAGCCAACGATTGGGACTAGCGGGAGGGCGGAGGCAAGAGACCCAGTACTTC
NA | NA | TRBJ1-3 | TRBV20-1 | CSARARTGSGNTIYF | TGCAGTGCTAGAGCTCGGACGGGGAGCGGAAACACCATATATTTT
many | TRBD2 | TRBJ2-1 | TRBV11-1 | CASSWTSGGDRYNEQFF | TGTGCCAGCAGCTGGACTAGCGGGGGCGATAGATACAATGAGCAGTTCTTC
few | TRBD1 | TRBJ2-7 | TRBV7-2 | CASSSRGGGQGVREQYF | TGTGCCAGCAGCTCTAGAGGCGGGGGACAGGGGGTGAGAGAGCAGTACTTC
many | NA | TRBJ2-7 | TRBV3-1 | CASSRDTVQVEQYF | TGTGCCAGCAGCCGCGATACAGTACAGGTCGAGCAGTACTTC
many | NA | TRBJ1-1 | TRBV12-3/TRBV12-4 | CASQIRQAHTEAFF | TGTGCCAGCCAAATACGACAGGCACACACTGAAGCTTTCTTT
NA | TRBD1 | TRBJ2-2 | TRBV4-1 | CASSQGDRYAGELFF | TGCGCCAGCAGCCAAGGGGACAGGTACGCCGGGGAGCTGTTTTTT
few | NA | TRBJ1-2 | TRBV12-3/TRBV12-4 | CASRGPGDGYTF | TGTGCCAGCAGGGGCCCGGGGGATGGCTACACCTTC
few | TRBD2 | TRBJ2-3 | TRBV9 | CASSVLAGTPGDTQYF | TGTGCCAGCAGCGTACTAGCGGGGACCCCGGGGGATACGCAGTATTTT
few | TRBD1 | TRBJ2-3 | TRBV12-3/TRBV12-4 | CASSSGQGRDTQYF | TGTGCCAGCAGTTCAGGACAGGGGAGAGATACGCAGTATTTT
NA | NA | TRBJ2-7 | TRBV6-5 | CASSYSWNDRTYEQYF | TGTGCCAGCAGTTACTCCTGGAATGACAGAACCTACGAGCAGTACTTC
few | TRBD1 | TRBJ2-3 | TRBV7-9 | CASSLRRQGEDTQYF | TGTGCCAGCAGCTTACGGCGTCAGGGGGAAGATACGCAGTATTTT
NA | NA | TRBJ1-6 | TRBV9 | CASSVEVGGGSPLHF | TGTGCCAGCAGCGTAGAGGTGGGCGGGGGTTCACCCCTCCACTTT